The present entry profiles one TCR beta chain with its context. The entry originates in a study of CD8 T cells in Susac syndrome. On the study more broadly: Patients with Susac syndrome had blood drawn and were at that point therapy-naive, on corticosteroids, or on intravenous immunoglobulin alone.

RNA, at about 0.5 to 1 ug, was reverse transcribed with random hexamers. The amplification used immunoSEQ multiplex PCR on TCR beta CDR3; it spanned 54 Vbeta and 13 Jbeta. TCRdb re-derived calls from the immunoSEQ multiplex PCR reads in MiXCR, one entry per CDR3 protein. This sample has roughly 180,000 distinct CDR3 sequences, with about 95% found just once. V gave up 5 bases and J gave up 6 bases, with 11 bases separating them. Germline assignment: CDR1 KGHDR and CDR2 SFDVKD. This CDR3 has 13 amino acids. The sample consisted of CD4+ T cells from PBMCs. The V and J genes are TRBV24-1 and TRBJ2-3, with TRBD1 as a possible D gene (5 bases). The TCR sequence derives from a human donor with Susac syndrome. Here the CDR3 reads CATSAFPGDTQYF. The DNA for the CDR3 is TGTGCCACCAGTGCTTTCCCAGGGGATACGCAGTATTTT.